This T cell receptor beta chain was identified during a study of cytomegalovirus exposure and HLA in healthy donors. General study findings and limits: An analysis that was carried out later associated some 17,000 TCR beta sequences with HLA alleles at 0.05 false discovery rate. Prediction of most subjects' HLA-A and HLA-B alleles by TCR beta sequences was reportedly accurate. It emerged from a later analysis that several of the most significant clusters appeared to be linked to common viral pathogens. Altogether, 150 to 200 TCR beta chains were recorded as cytomegalovirus-associated.

After removal of 5 bases from V and 5 bases from J, the junction contained 8 bases not matched to a gene. CDR3 length equals 15 residues. Germline V lookup: CDR1 MNHNS, CDR2 SASEGT. The PCR ran on 60 Vbeta and 13 Jbeta primers. Clones were sequenced by immunoSEQ multiplex PCR, and TCRdb holds only the in-frame ones, with some missing. The sample holds about 130,000 clones, roughly 70% seen once. About this clone itself: Its antigen is as yet unknown.

The receptor was isolated from a man aged 18 to 29 in good health and CMV-seropositive. This chain connects TRBV6-1 to TRBJ1-5, with 8 positions matching TRBD1. The material sequenced was PBMCs. The CDR3 loop is CASSLMTGADQPQHF. CDR3 DNA: TGTGCCAGCAGTCTTATGACAGGGGCCGATCAGCCCCAGCATTTT.